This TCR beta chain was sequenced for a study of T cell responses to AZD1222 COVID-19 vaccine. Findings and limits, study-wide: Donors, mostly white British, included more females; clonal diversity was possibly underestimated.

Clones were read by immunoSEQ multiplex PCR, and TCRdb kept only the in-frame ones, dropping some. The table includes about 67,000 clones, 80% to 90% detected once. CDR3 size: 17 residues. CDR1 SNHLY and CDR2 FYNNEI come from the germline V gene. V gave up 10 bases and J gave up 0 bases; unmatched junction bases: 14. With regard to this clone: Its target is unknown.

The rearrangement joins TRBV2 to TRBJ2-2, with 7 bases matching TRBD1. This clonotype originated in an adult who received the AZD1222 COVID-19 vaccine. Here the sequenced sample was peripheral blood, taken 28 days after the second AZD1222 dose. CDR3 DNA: TGTGCCAACGACAGGGTCCCTCCATACGCGAACACCGGGGAGCTGTTTTTT. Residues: CANDRVPPYANTGELFF. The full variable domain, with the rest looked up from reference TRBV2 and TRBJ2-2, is EPEVTQTPSHQVTQMGQEVILRCVPISNHLYFYWYRQILGQKVEFLVSFYNNEISEKSEIFDDQFSVERPDGSNFTLKIRSTKLEDSAMYFCANDRVPPYANTGELFFGEGSRLTVL.